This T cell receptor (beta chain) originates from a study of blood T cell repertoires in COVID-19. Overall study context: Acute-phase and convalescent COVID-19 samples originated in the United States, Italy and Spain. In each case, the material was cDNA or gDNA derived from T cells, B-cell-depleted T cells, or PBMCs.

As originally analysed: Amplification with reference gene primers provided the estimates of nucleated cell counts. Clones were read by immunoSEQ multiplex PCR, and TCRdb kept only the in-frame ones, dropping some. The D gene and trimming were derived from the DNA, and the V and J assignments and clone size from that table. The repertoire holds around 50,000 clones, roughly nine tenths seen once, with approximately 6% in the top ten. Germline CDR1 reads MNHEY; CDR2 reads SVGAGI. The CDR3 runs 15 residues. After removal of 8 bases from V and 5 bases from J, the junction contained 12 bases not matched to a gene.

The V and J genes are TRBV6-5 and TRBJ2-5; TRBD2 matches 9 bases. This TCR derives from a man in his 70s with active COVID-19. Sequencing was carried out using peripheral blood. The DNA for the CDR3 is TGTGCCAGCCAAGTGCTAGCGGGGTCTGTGGAGACCCAGTACTTC. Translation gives CASQVLAGSVETQYF.